The T cell receptor beta chain under discussion was sequenced for a study of cytomegalovirus exposure and HLA in healthy donors. V trimming: 1 base; J trimming: 2 bases; junction bases outside the gene matches: 5. This CDR3 region has 15 residues. Germline lookup yields CDR1 MDHEN and CDR2 SYDVKM. Remarks on this clone: Antigen specificity is unknown.

The method was immunoSEQ multiplex PCR; TCRdb's version includes in-frame clones alone and lacks a portion of them. The top ten hold 0.37% of the sample, which has 250,000 to 300,000 clones, around 87% seen once. Study results and limitations: A later analysis found first-cohort TCR clusters tended to co-occur in the approximately 110 validation repertoires. Cytomegalovirus association was listed for 150 or so TCR beta chains.

The rearrangement joins TRBV28 to TRBJ2-7; 7 bases fit TRBD1. What was sequenced was PBMCs. The clonotype originates from a woman younger than 35 in good health and CMV-seronegative. This chain's CDR3 is CASSLFDRAAYEQYF. The DNA of the CDR3 is TGTGCCAGCAGTTTATTCGACAGGGCGGCCTACGAGCAGTACTTC.